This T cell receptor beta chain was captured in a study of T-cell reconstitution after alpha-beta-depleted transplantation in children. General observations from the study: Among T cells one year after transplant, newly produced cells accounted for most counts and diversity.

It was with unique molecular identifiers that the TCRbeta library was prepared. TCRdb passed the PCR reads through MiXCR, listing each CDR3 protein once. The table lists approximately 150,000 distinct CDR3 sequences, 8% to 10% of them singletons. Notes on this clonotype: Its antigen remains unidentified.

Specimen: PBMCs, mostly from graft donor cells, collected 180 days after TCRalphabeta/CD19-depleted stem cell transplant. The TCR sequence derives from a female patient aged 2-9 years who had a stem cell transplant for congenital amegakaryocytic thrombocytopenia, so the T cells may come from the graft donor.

The CDR3 DNA reads TGTGCCATCAGTGATGGGCGGGGAAGCACAGATACGCAGTATTTT. Protein: CAISDGRGSTDTQYF. The rearrangement uses TRBV10-3 and TRBJ2-3, with D possibly matching TRBD2 (6 bases). V was cut by 3 bases and J by 0 bases, with 10 bases left in between. This CDR3 is built from 15 residues. Germline CDR1 is ENHRY and CDR2 is SYGVKD.